Only a few counts were recorded for the clone carrying this T cell receptor beta chain. Between the trimmed V and J ends, which lost 3 bases and 4 bases, there was a span of 9 bases. The germline gives CDR1 MNHNS, CDR2 SASEGT. The length of the CDR3 is 13 residues. Original data processing: Cell counts per sample came from amplifying reference gene primers. The method was immunoSEQ multiplex PCR; TCRdb's version includes in-frame clones alone and lacks a portion of them. The D gene and trimming were derived from the DNA, and the V and J assignments and clone size from that table. The sample shows approximately 460,000 clones, roughly 87% of them seen only once. This specimen comes from a study of blood T cell repertoires in COVID-19. On the study more broadly: Acute-phase and convalescent COVID-19 samples originated in the United States, Italy and Spain. PBMCs, B-cell-depleted T cells, or T cells provided the cDNA or gDNA that made up the material.

Seattle researchers signed up patients amid active infection and tracked them longitudinally. The sample taken for sequencing was peripheral blood. The TCR comes from a man younger than 35 with COVID-19, enrolled during active disease. The rearrangement links TRBV6-1 to TRBJ1-1; D ambiguous. The CDR3 region has the DNA TGTGCCAGCAGTGAGAGAGGCGGCACTGAAGCTTTCTTT. It specifies CASSERGGTEAFF.